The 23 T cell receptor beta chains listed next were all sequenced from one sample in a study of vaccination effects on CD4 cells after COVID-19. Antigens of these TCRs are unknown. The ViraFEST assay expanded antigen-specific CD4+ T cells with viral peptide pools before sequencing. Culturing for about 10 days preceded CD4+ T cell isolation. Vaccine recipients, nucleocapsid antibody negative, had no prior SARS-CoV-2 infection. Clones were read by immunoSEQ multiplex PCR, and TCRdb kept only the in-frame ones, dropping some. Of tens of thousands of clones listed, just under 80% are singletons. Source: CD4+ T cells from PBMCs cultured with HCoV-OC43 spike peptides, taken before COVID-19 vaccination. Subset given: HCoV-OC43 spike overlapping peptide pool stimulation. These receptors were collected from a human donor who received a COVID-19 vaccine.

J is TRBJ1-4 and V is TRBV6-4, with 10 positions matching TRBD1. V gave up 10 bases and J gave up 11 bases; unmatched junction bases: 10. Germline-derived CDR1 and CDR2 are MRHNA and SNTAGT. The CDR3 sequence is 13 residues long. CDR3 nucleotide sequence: TGTGCCAAGAACGTGGGACAGGGGCGGAAACTGTTTTTT. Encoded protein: CAKNVGQGRKLFF.

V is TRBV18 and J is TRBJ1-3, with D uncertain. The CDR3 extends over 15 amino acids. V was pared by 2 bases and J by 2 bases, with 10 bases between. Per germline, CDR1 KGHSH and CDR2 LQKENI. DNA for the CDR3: TGTGCCAGCTCACCAATGAGGGATACTGGAAACACCATATATTTT. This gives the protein CASSPMRDTGNTIYF.

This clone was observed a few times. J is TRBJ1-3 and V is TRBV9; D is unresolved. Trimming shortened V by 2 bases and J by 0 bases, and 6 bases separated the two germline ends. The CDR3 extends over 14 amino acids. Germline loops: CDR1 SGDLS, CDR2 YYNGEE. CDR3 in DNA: TGTGCCAGCAGCGTCGGAGTCTCTGGAAACACCATATATTTT. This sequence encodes CASSVGVSGNTIYF. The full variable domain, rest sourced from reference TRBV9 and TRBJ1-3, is DSGVTQTPKHLITATGQRVTLRCSPRSGDLSVYWYQQSLDQGLQFLIQYYNGEERAKGNILERFSAQQFPDLHSELNLSSLELGDSALYFCASSVGVSGNTIYFGEGSWLTVV.

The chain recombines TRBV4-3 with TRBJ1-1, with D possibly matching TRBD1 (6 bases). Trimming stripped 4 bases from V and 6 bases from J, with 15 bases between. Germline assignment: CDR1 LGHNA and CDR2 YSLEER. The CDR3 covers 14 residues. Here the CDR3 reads CASSPGQSFAEAFF. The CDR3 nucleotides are TGCGCCAGCAGCCCCGGACAGTCGTTCGCTGAAGCTTTCTTT.

The chain's CDR3 is CASSMRGAVPNTEAFF. The CDR3, as DNA: TGTGCCAGTAGTATGCGGGGGGCGGTACCGAACACTGAAGCTTTCTTT. The gene calls are TRBV19 and TRBJ1-1; maybe TRBD1 (6 bases). Germline CDR1 is LNHDA and CDR2 is SQIVND (reference sequence). Trimming removed 3 bases at V and 1 base at J, with 15 bases between. CDR3 length: 16 amino acids.

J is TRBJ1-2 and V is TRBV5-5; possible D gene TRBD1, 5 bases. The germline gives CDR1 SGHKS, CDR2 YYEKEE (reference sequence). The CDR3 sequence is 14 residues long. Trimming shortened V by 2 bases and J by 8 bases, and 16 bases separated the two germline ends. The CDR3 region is CASSFGGLSRGYTF. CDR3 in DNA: TGTGCCAGCAGCTTTGGGGGACTTTCTCGGGGCTACACCTTC.

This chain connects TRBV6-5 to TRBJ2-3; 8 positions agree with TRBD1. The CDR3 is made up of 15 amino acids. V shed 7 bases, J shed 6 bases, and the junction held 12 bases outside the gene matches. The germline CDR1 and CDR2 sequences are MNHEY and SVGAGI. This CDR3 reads CASTNGQGARDTQYF. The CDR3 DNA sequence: TGTGCCAGCACCAACGGCCAGGGGGCTAGGGATACGCAGTATTTT.

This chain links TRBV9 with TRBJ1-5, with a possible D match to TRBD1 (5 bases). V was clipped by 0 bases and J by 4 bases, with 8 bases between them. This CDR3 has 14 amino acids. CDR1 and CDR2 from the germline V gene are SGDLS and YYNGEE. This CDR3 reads CASSVGGGNQPQHF. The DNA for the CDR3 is TGTGCCAGCAGCGTAGGGGGGGGAAATCAGCCCCAGCATTTT.

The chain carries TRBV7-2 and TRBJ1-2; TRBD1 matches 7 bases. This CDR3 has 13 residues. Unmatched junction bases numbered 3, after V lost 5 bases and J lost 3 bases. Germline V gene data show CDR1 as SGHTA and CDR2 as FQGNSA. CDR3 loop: CASSPDRDYGYTF. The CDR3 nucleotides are TGTGCCAGCAGCCCCGACAGGGACTATGGCTACACCTTC.

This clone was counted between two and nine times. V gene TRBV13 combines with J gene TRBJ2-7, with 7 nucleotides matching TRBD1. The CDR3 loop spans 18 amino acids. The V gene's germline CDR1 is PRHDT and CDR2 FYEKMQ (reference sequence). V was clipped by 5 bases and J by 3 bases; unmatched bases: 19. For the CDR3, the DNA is TGTGCCAGCAGCAGGGGACAGTCTTGCACTTTGATTCGCTACGAGCAGTACGTC. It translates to CASSRGQSCTLIRYEQYV.

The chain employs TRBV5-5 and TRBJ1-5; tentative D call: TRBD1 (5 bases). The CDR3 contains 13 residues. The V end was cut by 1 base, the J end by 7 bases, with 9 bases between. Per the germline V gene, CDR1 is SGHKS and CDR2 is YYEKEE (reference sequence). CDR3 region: CASSLQGWQPQHF. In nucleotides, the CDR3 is TGTGCCAGCAGCTTGCAGGGTTGGCAGCCCCAGCATTTT. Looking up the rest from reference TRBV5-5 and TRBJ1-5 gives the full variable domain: DAGVTQSPTHLIKTRGQQVTLRCSPISGHKSVSWYQQVLGQGPQFIFQYYEKEERGRGNFPDRFSARQFPNYSSELNVNALLLGDSALYLCASSLQGWQPQHFGDGTRLSIL.

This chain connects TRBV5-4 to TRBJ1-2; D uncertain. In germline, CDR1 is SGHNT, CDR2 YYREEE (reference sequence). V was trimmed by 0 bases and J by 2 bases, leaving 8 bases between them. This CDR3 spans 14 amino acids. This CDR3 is CASSLGQPNYGYTF. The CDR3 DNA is TGTGCCAGCAGCTTGGGTCAGCCAAACTATGGCTACACCTTC.

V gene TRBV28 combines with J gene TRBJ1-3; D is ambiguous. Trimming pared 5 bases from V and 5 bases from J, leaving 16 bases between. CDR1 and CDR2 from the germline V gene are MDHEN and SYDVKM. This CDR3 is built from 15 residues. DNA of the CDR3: TGTGCCAGCAGTATACCAAGTACCTTTAGAAACACCATATATTTT. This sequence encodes CASSIPSTFRNTIYF. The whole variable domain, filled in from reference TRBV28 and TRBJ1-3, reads DVKVTQSSRYLVKRTGEKVFLECVQDMDHENMFWYRQDPGLGLRLIYFSYDVKMKEKGDIPEGYSVSREKKERFSLILESASTNQTSMYLCASSIPSTFRNTIYFGEGSWLTVV.

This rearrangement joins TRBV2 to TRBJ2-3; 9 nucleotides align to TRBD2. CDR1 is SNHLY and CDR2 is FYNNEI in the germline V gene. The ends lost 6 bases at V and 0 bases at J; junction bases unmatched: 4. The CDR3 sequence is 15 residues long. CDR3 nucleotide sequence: TGTGCCAGCAGAATAGCGGGGGCCAGCACAGATACGCAGTATTTT. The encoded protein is CASRIAGASTDTQYF.

The CDR3 here is CASSRLGLAGETQYF. CDR3 DNA sequence: TGCGCCAGCAGCCGTCTTGGACTAGCGGGCGAGACCCAGTACTTC. V gene TRBV4-1 combines with J gene TRBJ2-5, with 11 bases lining up with TRBD2. CDR3 size: 15 residues. The germline V gene has CDR1 MGHRA and CDR2 YSYEKL. The ends lost 4 bases at V and 5 bases at J; junction bases unmatched: 6.

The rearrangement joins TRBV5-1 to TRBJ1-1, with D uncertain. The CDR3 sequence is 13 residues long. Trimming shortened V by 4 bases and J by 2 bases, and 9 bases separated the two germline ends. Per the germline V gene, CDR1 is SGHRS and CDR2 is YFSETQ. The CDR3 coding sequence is TGCGCCAGCAGCCGGACCATTAACACTGAAGCTTTCTTT. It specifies CASSRTINTEAFF.

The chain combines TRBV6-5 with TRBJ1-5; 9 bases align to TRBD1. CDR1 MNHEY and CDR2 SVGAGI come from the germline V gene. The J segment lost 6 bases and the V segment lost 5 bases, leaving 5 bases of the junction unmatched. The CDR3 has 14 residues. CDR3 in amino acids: CASSITGGGQPQHF. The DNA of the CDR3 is TGTGCCAGCAGTATAACAGGGGGCGGTCAGCCCCAGCATTTT.

CDR3 residues: CSVEDLEQMNTEAFF. The CDR3 DNA reads TGCAGCGTTGAAGATCTAGAACAGATGAACACTGAAGCTTTCTTT. The V call is TRBV29-1, the J call TRBJ1-1, with D unresolved. The ends were cut back, 0 bases at V and 0 bases at J, with 11 bases in the middle. CDR1 SQVTM and CDR2 ANQGSEA come from the germline V gene. The CDR3 is 15 amino acids.

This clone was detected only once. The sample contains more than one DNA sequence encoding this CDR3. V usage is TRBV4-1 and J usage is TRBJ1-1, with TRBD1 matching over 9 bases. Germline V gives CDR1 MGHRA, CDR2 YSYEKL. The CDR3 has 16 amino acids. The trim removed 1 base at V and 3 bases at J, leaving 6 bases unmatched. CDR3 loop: CASSQVRGQGDTEAFF. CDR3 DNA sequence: TGCGCCAGCAGCCAAGTACGGGGACAGGGAGACACTGAAGCTTTCTTT.

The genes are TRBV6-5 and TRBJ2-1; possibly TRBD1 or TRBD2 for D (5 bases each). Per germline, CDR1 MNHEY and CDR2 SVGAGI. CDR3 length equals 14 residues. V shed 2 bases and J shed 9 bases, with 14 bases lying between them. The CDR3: CASSYRGPTGEQFF. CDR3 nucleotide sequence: TGTGCCAGCAGTTACCGGGGACCGACTGGTGAGCAGTTCTTC.

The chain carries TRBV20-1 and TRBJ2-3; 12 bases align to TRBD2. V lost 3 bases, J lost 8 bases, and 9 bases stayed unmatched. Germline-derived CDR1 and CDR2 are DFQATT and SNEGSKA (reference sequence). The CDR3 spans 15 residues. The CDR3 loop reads CSASAGLAGLGTQYF. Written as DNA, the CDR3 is TGCAGTGCTAGTGCCGGACTAGCGGGGTTAGGTACGCAGTATTTT.

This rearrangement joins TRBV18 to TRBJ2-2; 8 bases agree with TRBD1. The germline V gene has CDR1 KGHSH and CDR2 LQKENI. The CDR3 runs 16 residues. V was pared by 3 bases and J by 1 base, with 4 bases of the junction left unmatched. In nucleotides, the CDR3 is TGTGCCAGCTCACCCCTGGGGACAGGGAACACCGGGGAGCTGTTTTTT. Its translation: CASSPLGTGNTGELFF.

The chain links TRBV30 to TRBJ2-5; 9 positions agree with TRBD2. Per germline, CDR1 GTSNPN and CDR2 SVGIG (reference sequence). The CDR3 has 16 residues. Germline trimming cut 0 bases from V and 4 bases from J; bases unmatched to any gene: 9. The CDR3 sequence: CAWSVLRGGPGETQYF. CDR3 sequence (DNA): TGTGCCTGGAGTGTACTGCGGGGGGGCCCCGGAGAGACCCAGTACTTC.